A selection of T cell receptor beta chains follows, all from one sample in a study of blood T cells in healthy people across ages. In TCRdb, the 5' RACE reads were re-called with MiXCR into one record per CDR3 protein. The sample lists some 1.7 million distinct CDR3 sequences; over 25% were seen once. The sequencing sample was made of blood. These receptors were collected from a woman under 40 in good health. Each CDR3 is given with its conserved first and last residue. D genes are given only for firm matches. A row's size may be missing; if present it is once, few, many or a size class.

TRBV3-1,few,NA,TRBJ1-5,CASSTPGVGQPQHF,TGTGCCAGCAGCACTCCGGGTGTAGGTCAGCCCCAGCATTTT
TRBV10-2,many,NA,TRBJ2-5,CASRKYEQETQYF,TGCGCCAGCAGGAAGTACGAGCAAGAGACCCAGTACTTC
TRBV29-1,NA,TRBD1,TRBJ1-1,CSGGQGTEAFF,TGCAGCGGCGGACAGGGAACTGAAGCTTTCTTT
TRBV20-1,NA,NA,TRBJ2-7,CSAGKRAGTSYEQYF,TGCAGTGCTGGGAAGCGGGCAGGTACGAGTTACGAGCAGTACTTC
TRBV4-3,few,NA,TRBJ1-4,CASSTRRATNEKLFF,TGCGCCAGCAGCACTCGCAGGGCAACTAATGAAAAACTGTTTTTT
TRBV7-6,NA,TRBD2,TRBJ2-7,CASSLESSGAYEQYF,TGTGCCAGCAGCTTAGAGTCTAGCGGAGCCTACGAGCAGTACTTC
TRBV7-2,NA,TRBD2,TRBJ2-1,CASSILAGGGANEQFF,TGTGCCAGCAGCATTTTAGCGGGAGGAGGGGCCAATGAGCAGTTCTTC
TRBV12-3/TRBV12-4,few,TRBD2,TRBJ2-7,CASSLGRSGSSYNEQYF,TGTGCCAGCAGTTTGGGCCGGAGCGGGAGCTCCTACAATGAGCAGTACTTC
TRBV6-5,NA,TRBD1,TRBJ1-6,CASSPVGGNSPLHF,TGTGCCAGCAGTCCCGTAGGGGGCAATTCACCCCTCCACTTT
TRBV28,NA,TRBD1,TRBJ1-4,CASSSLGTANEKLFF,TGTGCCAGCAGTTCCCTCGGGACAGCAAATGAAAAACTGTTTTTT
TRBV29-1,many,NA,TRBJ2-7,CSVSLRDPGFYEQYF,TGCAGCGTGTCTCTCCGGGACCCGGGCTTCTACGAGCAGTACTTC
TRBV27,NA,NA,TRBJ1-1,CASSLSRGGAGEAFF,TGTGCCAGCAGTTTATCAAGGGGGGGCGCGGGTGAAGCTTTCTTT
TRBV7-9,few,NA,TRBJ1-4,CASSFGGLEKLFF,TGTGCCAGCAGCTTCGGGGGGCTGGAAAAACTGTTTTTT
TRBV5-1,NA,NA,TRBJ1-6,CASSDETGNNSPLHF,TGCGCCAGCAGTGATGAAACAGGGAACAATTCACCCCTCCACTTT
TRBV5-1,few,NA,TRBJ2-4,CASSSGPGNIQYF,TGCGCCAGCAGTTCGGGCCCCGGCAACATTCAGTACTTC
TRBV4-2,NA,TRBD2,TRBJ2-1,CASSSSGSGYNEQFF,TGTGCCAGCAGCTCGAGCGGGAGTGGCTACAATGAGCAGTTCTTC
TRBV5-1,NA,TRBD2,TRBJ2-5,CASSFTGTSDETQYF,TGCGCCAGCAGCTTTACCGGGACTAGTGATGAGACCCAGTACTTC
TRBV7-2,few,NA,TRBJ2-1,CASSLRRDSYNEQFF,TGTGCCAGCAGCTTACGGCGGGACTCCTACAATGAGCAGTTCTTC
TRBV12-3/TRBV12-4,many,NA,TRBJ2-7,CASSPGLRDEQYF,TGTGCCAGCAGCCCGGGGCTTAGAGACGAGCAGTACTTC
TRBV20-1,many,TRBD1,TRBJ2-7,CSAMTGTSYEQYF,TGCAGTGCTATGACAGGGACCTCCTACGAGCAGTACTTC
TRBV13,NA,NA,TRBJ2-1,CASSSARDPYNEQFF,TGTGCCAGCAGCTCCGCCCGCGACCCGTACAATGAGCAGTTCTTC
TRBV29-1,few,TRBD1,TRBJ2-7,CSVFTGTGSYEQYF,TGCAGCGTTTTCACCGGGACAGGGAGCTACGAGCAGTACTTC
TRBV28,NA,NA,TRBJ2-5,CASKRGGPEAQYF,TGTGCCAGCAAGCGAGGGGGGCCAGAGGCCCAGTACTTC
TRBV12-3/TRBV12-4,many,NA,TRBJ2-7,CASSVGGSSSYEQYF,TGTGCCAGCAGCGTCGGTGGGTCGAGCTCCTACGAGCAGTACTTC
TRBV5-1,few,NA,TRBJ1-1,CASSLHRGDTEAFF,TGCGCCAGCAGCTTACACAGAGGTGACACTGAAGCTTTCTTT
TRBV6-5,NA,NA,TRBJ1-1,CASSYMAGYRTEAFF,TGTGCCAGCAGTTACATGGCAGGGTATCGCACTGAAGCTTTCTTT
TRBV6-2/TRBV6-3,many,NA,TRBJ1-1,CASNSVSEAFF,TGTGCCAGCAACTCGGTCTCTGAAGCTTTCTTT